A single sample is the source of the 23 T cell receptor beta chains below, sequenced in a study of cytomegalovirus exposure and HLA in healthy donors (dated by TCRdb to the late 2010s). To prepare the library, the immunoSEQ multiplex PCR assay was applied. For the multiplex PCR, a mixture combining 60 forward primers for TCR Vbeta segments and 13 reverse primers for TCR Jbeta segments was used. Not all clones reach the TCRdb copy of this immuneACCESS table, which keeps in-frame sequences only. Checked studies attribute under half of the gap to unresolved V genes and leave the rest unexplained. For this sample there are a few hundred thousand clones; approximately 80% appear just once. In total, the top ten clones hold 2.9% of the sample. The sample was PBMCs. These receptors were collected from a man younger than 45 in good health and CMV-seronegative.

V usage is TRBV10-3 and J usage is TRBJ2-5; D is perhaps TRBD2 (6 bases). Trimming took off 4 bases at V and 2 bases at J, with 14 bases between the two ends. Germline V gene lookup returns CDR1 ENHRY and CDR2 SYGVKD. CDR3 length: 15 amino acids. CDR3 amino acids: CAISALGTAQETQYF. DNA for the CDR3: TGTGCCATCAGTGCCCTGGGGACTGCACAAGAGACCCAGTACTTC.

The chain carries TRBV5-1 and TRBJ1-2, with unresolved D. Germline-derived CDR1 and CDR2 are SGHRS and YFSETQ. The length of the CDR3 is 14 residues. V was cut by 4 bases and J by 4 bases, with 14 bases left in between. CDR3 protein: CASSPDTNSYGYTF. CDR3 in DNA: TGCGCCAGCAGCCCCGACACAAACTCCTATGGCTACACCTTC.

V and J are TRBV11-2 and TRBJ1-5; a possible D gene is TRBD1 (5 bases). Deletions cut 0 bases from V and 4 bases from J, with 7 bases between. Germline V gives CDR1 SGHAT, CDR2 FQNNGV. The CDR3 sequence is 14 residues long. The CDR3 loop is CASSLEGGNQPQHF. The CDR3 nucleotides are TGTGCCAGCAGCTTAGAGGGGGGGAATCAGCCCCAGCATTTT.

The CDR3 region is CASSQPWTSGGLSSYEQYF. The CDR3 DNA sequence: TGCGCCAGCAGCCAGCCGTGGACTAGCGGGGGGTTAAGCTCCTACGAGCAGTACTTC. This chain joins TRBV4-3 and TRBJ2-7, with 14 bases lining up with TRBD2. Germline V CDR1 and CDR2: LGHNA, YSLEER. The CDR3 sequence is 19 residues long. The junction had 10 bases not matched to a gene; V was cut back by 3 bases and J by 0 bases.

The J gene is TRBJ1-1, the V gene TRBV27, with a possible D match to TRBD1 (5 bases). Germline CDR1 reads MNHEY; CDR2 reads SMNVEV (reference sequence). CDR3 length: 14 amino acids. V was trimmed by 4 bases and J by 9 bases, leaving 18 bases between them. The CDR3 spells CASSSWAVGLKAFF. As DNA, the CDR3 is TGTGCCAGCAGTTCCTGGGCTGTGGGACTAAAAGCTTTCTTT.

The V gene is TRBV6-8, the J gene TRBJ2-7, with D hard to call. CDR1 and CDR2 from the germline V gene are MNHGY and SAAAGT. The V gene lost 2 bases and the J gene lost 6 bases, with 5 bases spanning the gap. The CDR3 is 11 residues long. CDR3 DNA: TGTGCCAGCAGTTACGTCCTCGAGCAGTACTTC. Translating gives CASSYVLEQYF.

This chain links TRBV19 with TRBJ2-1; D is uncertain. Germline CDR1 LNHDA, CDR2 SQIVND (reference sequence). This CDR3 has 13 amino acids. Trimming shortened V by 8 bases and J by 4 bases, and 12 bases separated the two germline ends. CDR3 residues: CASSSRVYNEQFF. The CDR3 DNA sequence: TGTGCCAGTTCTTCACGGGTTTACAATGAGCAGTTCTTC.

The rearrangement links TRBV7-2 to TRBJ1-5; D is unclear. The CDR3 is 13 residues long. The V and J ends lost 10 bases and 0 bases respectively, with 10 bases between them. Per germline, CDR1 SGHTA and CDR2 FQGNSA. Here the CDR3 reads CATRRDSNQPQHF. CDR3 DNA: TGTGCCACTCGCCGGGATAGCAATCAGCCCCAGCATTTT.

The J gene is TRBJ2-5, the V gene TRBV10-2; TRBD2 aligns across 8 bases. The CDR3 is 15 amino acids. Germline values: CDR1 WSHSY, CDR2 SAAADI. V shed 3 bases, J shed 1 base, and the junction held 4 bases outside the gene matches. CDR3 in amino acids: CASSDKRGIQETQYF. The CDR3 nucleotides read TGCGCCAGCAGTGATAAGCGGGGGATCCAAGAGACCCAGTACTTC.

The CDR3 region is CASNPGQPYTEAFF. Here the CDR3 DNA reads TGTGCCAGTAACCCGGGACAGCCGTACACTGAAGCTTTCTTT. The chain combines TRBV19 with TRBJ1-1, with 7 bases identical to TRBD1. The length of the CDR3 is 14 residues. The J segment lost 3 bases and the V segment lost 7 bases, leaving 8 bases of the junction unmatched. Germline assignment: CDR1 LNHDA and CDR2 SQIVND (reference sequence).

The CDR3 DNA sequence: TGTGCCAGCAGCTCTGGACTAGCGGGAGCCTACGAGCAGTACTTC. Its translation is CASSSGLAGAYEQYF. The V gene is TRBV5-4, the J gene TRBJ2-7; TRBD2 agrees at 13 bases. The CDR3 is made up of 15 amino acids. From germline, CDR1 is SGHNT and CDR2 YYREEE (reference sequence). V shed 3 bases and J 2 bases; nucleotides not matched to a gene: 2. Full variable domain (remainder filled in from reference TRBV5-4 and TRBJ2-7): ETGVTQSPTHLIKTRGQQVTLRCSSQSGHNTVSWYQQALGQGPQFIFQYYREEENGRGNFPPRFSGLQFPNYSSELNVNALELDDSALYLCASSSGLAGAYEQYFGPGTRLTVT.

This rearrangement joins TRBV7-9 to TRBJ2-2, with D maybe TRBD1 (5 bases). CDR3 length: 16 amino acids. Trimming shortened V by 4 bases and J by 5 bases, and 17 bases separated the two germline ends. Germline assignment: CDR1 SEHNR and CDR2 FQNEAQ (reference sequence). The CDR3 coding sequence is TGTGCCAGCAGCTCCGCGGCAGTCGCAGGGACCGGGGAGCTGTTTTTT. It translates to CASSSAAVAGTGELFF. The variable domain in full, with the rest retrieved from reference TRBV7-9 and TRBJ2-2, is DTGVSQNPRHKITKRGQNVTFRCDPISEHNRLYWYRQTLGQGPEFLTYFQNEAQLEKSRLLSDRFSAERPKGSFSTLEIQRTEQGDSAMYLCASSSAAVAGTGELFFGEGSRLTVL.

CDR3 protein: CASSSRTSQETQYF. The DNA of the CDR3 is TGTGCCAGCAGCTCCAGGACTAGCCAAGAGACCCAGTACTTC. V usage is TRBV7-9 and J usage is TRBJ2-5; 7 bases match TRBD2. CDR3 size: 14 residues. The trim removed 4 bases at V and 1 base at J, leaving 3 bases unmatched. Germline V gene data show CDR1 as SEHNR and CDR2 as FQNEAQ (reference sequence).

The chain uses TRBV5-1 and TRBJ1-1; no definite D call. This CDR3 region has 13 residues. The germline V gene encodes CDR1 SGHRS and CDR2 YFSETQ. V lost 6 bases and J lost 3, with 12 bases in between. CDR3 amino acids: CASTYGVDTEAFF. CDR3 nucleotides: TGCGCCAGCACGTATGGAGTGGACACTGAAGCTTTCTTT.

The rearrangement joins TRBV2 to TRBJ1-2; D is undetermined. The CDR3 extends over 16 amino acids. V was clipped by 5 bases and J by 0 bases, with 16 bases between them. The V gene's germline CDR1 is SNHLY and CDR2 FYNNEI. CDR3 bases: TGTGCCAGCAGTCGAGCTGTAGCCTCATCTAACTATGGCTACACCTTC. This codes for CASSRAVASSNYGYTF.

J is TRBJ1-2 and V is TRBV6-1, with D possibly being TRBD1 (5 bases). CDR1 and CDR2 from the germline V gene are MNHNS and SASEGT. The CDR3 length is 14 residues. Trimming pared 3 bases from V and 2 bases from J, leaving 10 bases between. The CDR3 protein is CASSEIGGNYGYTF. The CDR3, as DNA: TGTGCCAGCAGTGAGATCGGGGGGAACTATGGCTACACCTTC.

The chain joins TRBV6-5 to TRBJ2-7; 10 positions agree with TRBD1. The germline V gene has CDR1 MNHEY and CDR2 SVGAGI. This CDR3 comprises 15 residues. V shed 7 bases and J 6 bases; nucleotides not matched to a gene: 12. CDR3 amino acids: CASTRAGQGPVEQYF. CDR3 coding DNA: TGTGCCAGCACCAGGGCGGGACAGGGGCCGGTCGAGCAGTACTTC.

The J gene is TRBJ2-5, the V gene TRBV7-9; 8 bases match TRBD1. V shed 5 bases, J shed 4 bases, and the junction held 9 bases outside the gene matches. Germline-derived CDR1 and CDR2 are SEHNR and FQNEAQ (reference sequence). CDR3 length: 15 residues. The CDR3 loop reads CASSPSGQGLETQYF. The CDR3 region has the DNA TGTGCCAGCAGCCCCTCCGGACAGGGCTTAGAGACCCAGTACTTC.

The chain has TRBV6-1 and TRBJ2-3; 13 bases are shared with TRBD2. Germline CDR1 is MNHNS and CDR2 is SASEGT. There are 16 residues in the CDR3. Losses at the gene ends were 2 bases for V and 2 bases for J; bases not matched to a gene: 1. The CDR3 sequence is CASSETSGGVTDTQYF. As DNA, the CDR3 is TGTGCCAGCAGTGAAACTAGCGGGGGGGTCACAGATACGCAGTATTTT.

This chain uses TRBV6-1 with TRBJ1-1; 7 nucleotides agree with TRBD1. Germline values: CDR1 MNHNS, CDR2 SASEGT. V dropped 6 bases and J dropped 8; count of bases not matched to a gene: 9. The CDR3 consists of 13 residues. The CDR3 reads CASSAIPGQEAFF. The CDR3 DNA sequence: TGTGCCAGCAGCGCGATCCCGGGACAGGAAGCTTTCTTT.

The chain is built from TRBV7-2 and TRBJ2-1, with D maybe TRBD1 (6 bases). V dropped 3 bases and J dropped 4 bases, with 13 bases sitting between them. Germline CDR1 SGHTA, CDR2 FQGNSA. The CDR3 contains 15 residues. The CDR3 is CASSFSRDTYNEQFF. CDR3 nucleotides: TGTGCCAGCAGCTTCAGCCGGGACACGTACAATGAGCAGTTCTTC.

On this clone itself: The same CDR3 can be traced to other DNA sequences in this sample. The gene calls are TRBV27 and TRBJ1-1; 10 bases are shared with TRBD1. Trimming took 2 bases from V and 2 from J; bases not matched to a gene: 2. Germline loops: CDR1 MNHEY, CDR2 SMNVEV (reference sequence). The CDR3 runs to 15 residues. In DNA, the CDR3 is TGTGCCAGCAGTTTAAGGGACAGGGGAAACACTGAAGCTTTCTTT. This gives the protein CASSLRDRGNTEAFF.

This clone showed up just once. Other DNA sequences within the sample encode an identical CDR3. The gene calls are TRBV5-1 and TRBJ2-7; TRBD2 aligns across 13 bases. The CDR3 is 15 residues long. Trimming cost V 3 bases and J 1 base; bases outside gene matches: 1. CDR1 SGHRS and CDR2 YFSETQ come from the germline V gene. In DNA, the CDR3 is TGCGCCAGCAGCTCGGGACTAGCGGGGTCCTACGAGCAGTACTTC. Protein sequence: CASSSGLAGSYEQYF.